What follows are 24 T cell receptor beta chains derived from one specimen sequenced in a study of CD4+ T cells in melanoma. The method was immunoSEQ multiplex PCR; TCRdb's version includes in-frame clones alone and lacks a portion of them. The sample gives roughly 110,000 clones, 92% of which show up once; 2.5% to 3.5% is in the top ten. Material for sequencing was peripheral blood. The receptors originated from a human donor with melanoma.

This sequence joins TRBV5-1 and TRBJ2-7; D not certain. With 1 base removed from V and 5 bases from J, the gap between germline ends came to 10 bases. Germline V lookup: CDR1 SGHRS, CDR2 YFSETQ. The CDR3 contains 13 residues. The DNA of the CDR3 is TGCGCCAGCAGCTTGTGGAGTGGGGACGAGCAGTACTTC. This gives the protein CASSLWSGDEQYF.

This clone is a singleton in its sample. The chain carries TRBV11-3 and TRBJ2-7, with a weak D call TRBD1 (6 bases). This CDR3 comprises 14 residues. Germline V gene data show CDR1 as SGHNT and CDR2 as YENEEA. V was clipped by 5 bases and J by 3 bases, with 14 bases between them. This CDR3 reads CASSADRQNYEQYF. DNA of the CDR3: TGTGCCAGCAGCGCGGACAGACAAAACTACGAGCAGTACTTC.

This chain's CDR3 is CASSLGLYNEQFF. The DNA for the CDR3 is TGTGCCAGCAGTTTAGGACTCTACAATGAGCAGTTCTTC. This sequence joins TRBV27 and TRBJ2-1; TRBD2 is a possible D gene (5 bases). This CDR3 has 13 amino acids. Germline V CDR1 and CDR2: MNHEY, SMNVEV (reference sequence). Deletions cut 2 bases from V and 3 bases from J, with 5 bases between.

The chain is built from TRBV7-3 and TRBJ2-5; D is possibly TRBD2 (6 bases). The CDR3 runs 17 residues. Per the germline V gene, CDR1 is SGHTA and CDR2 is FQGTGA. V was trimmed by 7 bases and J by 2 bases, leaving 23 bases between them. CDR3 region: CASTRRPRTGVQETQYF. CDR3 nucleotides: TGTGCCAGCACCCGGAGGCCCCGCACGGGGGTACAAGAGACCCAGTACTTC.

The chain combines TRBV28 with TRBJ2-1; D not resolved. The CDR3 contains 12 residues. V shed 2 bases and J shed 4 bases, with 3 bases lying between them. Germline CDR1 reads MDHEN; CDR2 reads SYDVKM. In nucleotides, the CDR3 is TGTGCCAGCAGTTTAAGGTACAATGAGCAGTTCTTC. This gives the protein CASSLRYNEQFF.

This rearrangement joins TRBV5-1 to TRBJ2-7; 8 bases are a match to TRBD2. This CDR3 spans 15 amino acids. Germline assignment: CDR1 SGHRS and CDR2 YFSETQ. Trimming removed 4 bases from V and 9 bases from J; junction bases left unmatched: 15. In DNA, the CDR3 is TGCGCCAGCAGCCCCGGTGGAGCTAGCGGGCGGTTGCAGTACTTC. It yields the protein CASSPGGASGRLQYF. The full variable domain, with the rest looked up from reference TRBV5-1 and TRBJ2-7, is KAGVTQTPRYLIKTRGQQVTLSCSPISGHRSVSWYQQTPGQGLQFLFEYFSETQRNKGNFPGRFSGRQFSNSRSEMNVSTLELGDSALYLCASSPGGASGRLQYFGPGTRLTVT.

The chain carries TRBV6-1 and TRBJ2-5; maybe TRBD1 (6 bases). The CDR3 has 12 residues. V lost 7 bases and J 4 bases, leaving 10 bases between the germline ends. Germline CDR1 is MNHNS and CDR2 is SASEGT. The CDR3 bases are TGTGCCAGCATTCCCAGGGGAGAGACCCAGTACTTC. Protein sequence: CASIPRGETQYF.

The chain is built from TRBV27 and TRBJ1-2; D is ambiguous. This CDR3 has 15 amino acids. Trimming removed 1 base from V and 7 bases from J, with 16 bases in between. CDR1 and CDR2 (germline): MNHEY, SMNVEV (reference sequence). The CDR3 bases are TGTGCCAGCAGTTTATTCGGCGAGGGTTTGCGTGGCTACACCTTC. Amino acids: CASSLFGEGLRGYTF.

This clone was seen just once. V usage is TRBV4-2 and J usage is TRBJ2-5; D may be TRBD1 or TRBD2 (5 bases each). Trimming stripped 1 base from V and 0 bases from J, with 9 bases between. Germline CDR1 and CDR2: LGHNA and YNFKEQ. This CDR3 is 15 amino acids long. The DNA of the CDR3 is TGTGCCAGCAGCCAAGCCCCGGGACACCAAGAGACCCAGTACTTC. Translated, it gives CASSQAPGHQETQYF.

The rearrangement joins TRBV27 to TRBJ1-5, with a weak D call TRBD1 (5 bases). V lost 10 bases and J lost 0, with 19 bases in between. The germline V gene encodes CDR1 MNHEY and CDR2 SMNVEV (reference sequence). This CDR3 has 16 amino acids. CDR3 amino acids: CATCMTAAISNQPQHF. CDR3 nucleotides: TGTGCCACATGTATGACAGCAGCTATTAGCAATCAGCCCCAGCATTTT.

This clone was observed a single time. This chain links TRBV10-3 with TRBJ2-5, with D unresolved. The CDR3 loop spans 13 amino acids. Between the trimmed V and J ends, which lost 0 bases and 2 bases, there was a span of 4 bases. The germline CDR1 and CDR2 sequences are ENHRY and SYGVKD. The CDR3 sequence: CAISESQQETQYF. The CDR3 DNA is TGTGCCATCAGTGAGTCGCAGCAAGAGACCCAGTACTTC.

The chain combines TRBV7-2 with TRBJ2-5, with 9 bases lining up with TRBD2. This CDR3 has 16 residues. Germline lookup yields CDR1 SGHTA and CDR2 FQGNSA. V shed 1 base, J shed 1 base, and the junction held 4 bases outside the gene matches. The CDR3 sequence is CASSLVGSGGQETQYF. Here the CDR3 DNA reads TGTGCCAGCAGCTTAGTTGGTAGCGGGGGCCAAGAGACCCAGTACTTC.

A single count supports this clone. The J gene is TRBJ2-1, the V gene TRBV27; the match to TRBD2 covers 11 bases. Germline V gene lookup returns CDR1 MNHEY and CDR2 SMNVEV (reference sequence). J lost 1 base, V lost 3 bases, and 5 bases had no gene match. The CDR3 is 17 amino acids. The CDR3 reads CASSFGTSGNSYNEQFF. CDR3 coding DNA: TGTGCCAGCAGTTTCGGGACTAGCGGCAATTCCTACAATGAGCAGTTCTTC.

The rearrangement links TRBV9 to TRBJ2-1; maybe TRBD1 (5 bases). V lost 2 bases to trimming and J lost 7 bases, with 16 bases between them. Per the germline V gene, CDR1 is SGDLS and CDR2 is YYNGEE. The CDR3 contains 15 residues. CDR3 amino acids: CASSVYSQGKNEQFF. The DNA for the CDR3 is TGTGCCAGCAGCGTTTATTCTCAGGGAAAAAATGAGCAGTTCTTC.

V gene TRBV5-1 combines with J gene TRBJ2-1, with 9 bases lining up with TRBD1. V dropped 0 bases and J dropped 6; count of bases not matched to a gene: 10. Germline V gene lookup returns CDR1 SGHRS and CDR2 YFSETQ. This CDR3 is 17 amino acids long. The CDR3 DNA sequence: TGCGCCAGCAGCTTGGCCCCGCCGGGACAGGGTTTCAATGAGCAGTTCTTC. It codes for CASSLAPPGQGFNEQFF. Full variable domain (missing parts from reference TRBV5-1 and TRBJ2-1): KAGVTQTPRYLIKTRGQQVTLSCSPISGHRSVSWYQQTPGQGLQFLFEYFSETQRNKGNFPGRFSGRQFSNSRSEMNVSTLELGDSALYLCASSLAPPGQGFNEQFFGPGTRLTVL.

This chain links TRBV7-9 with TRBJ2-5, with 10 nucleotides matching TRBD2. The CDR3 totals 15 residues. V trimming: 3 bases; J trimming: 5 bases; junction bases outside the gene matches: 6. Germline loops: CDR1 SEHNR, CDR2 FQNEAQ (reference sequence). The CDR3, as DNA: TGTGCCAGCAGCTTTGCCGGGACTAGCGCGGAGACCCAGTACTTC. This gives the protein CASSFAGTSAETQYF.

The V gene is TRBV30, the J gene TRBJ1-5; perhaps TRBD1 as D (6 bases). The CDR3 has 13 amino acids. From germline, CDR1 is GTSNPN and CDR2 SVGIG (reference sequence). Deletions cut 2 bases from V and 6 bases from J, with 11 bases between. The CDR3 region is CAWSQGKFQPQHF. The CDR3 nucleotides are TGTGCCTGGAGTCAGGGGAAATTTCAGCCCCAGCATTTT.

J is TRBJ2-7 and V is TRBV6-6; D possibly corresponds to TRBD2 (6 bases). Germline loops: CDR1 MNHNY, CDR2 SVGAGI (reference sequence). The CDR3 spans 12 residues. Trimming removed 8 bases from V and 0 bases from J, with 8 bases in between. The CDR3 sequence: CASGGSSYEQYF. Here the CDR3 DNA reads TGTGCCAGCGGGGGGAGCTCCTACGAGCAGTACTTC.

The chain joins TRBV6-1 to TRBJ1-3, with D possibly being TRBD1 (6 bases). V lost 6 bases to trimming and J lost 0 bases, with 12 bases between them. CDR3 size: 15 residues. Germline V lookup: CDR1 MNHNS, CDR2 SASEGT. The DNA of the CDR3 is TGTGCCAGCAGGCAGGACAGCGGCTCTGGAAACACCATATATTTT. Its translation: CASRQDSGSGNTIYF.

This chain uses TRBV18 with TRBJ2-7; no clear D gene. Germline values: CDR1 KGHSH, CDR2 LQKENI. The CDR3 has 16 residues. Trimming left V 6 bases short and J 2 bases short, with 20 bases between. Here the CDR3 reads CASSPPIATLAYEQYF. The CDR3 DNA reads TGTGCCAGCTCGCCTCCCATTGCTACCCTGGCCTACGAGCAGTACTTC. Together with reference TRBV18 and TRBJ2-7, the CDR3 gives the full variable domain: NAGVMQNPRHLVRRRGQEARLRCSPMKGHSHVYWYRQLPEEGLKFMVYLQKENIIDESGMPKERFSAEFPKEGPSILRIQQVVRGDSAAYFCASSPPIATLAYEQYFGPGTRLTVT.

V is TRBV5-1 and J is TRBJ2-3; TRBD1 or TRBD2 may be the D gene (5 bases each). The ends were cut back, 3 bases at V and 6 bases at J, with 14 bases in the middle. In germline, CDR1 is SGHRS, CDR2 YFSETQ. The CDR3 runs 14 residues. CDR3 nucleotide sequence: TGCGCCAGCAGCTCTGGAGTCTGGGGGGATACGCAGTATTTT. Residues: CASSSGVWGDTQYF.

The rearrangement uses TRBV5-1 and TRBJ1-1, with TRBD1 as a possible D gene (5 bases). Trimming pared 0 bases from V and 1 base from J, leaving 10 bases between. Germline CDR1 reads SGHRS; CDR2 reads YFSETQ. The CDR3 extends over 15 amino acids. In DNA, the CDR3 is TGCGCCAGCAGCTTGGGGTTTGGGGGGAACACTGAAGCTTTCTTT. Protein: CASSLGFGGNTEAFF.

The chain links TRBV7-3 to TRBJ2-2; D may be TRBD2 (5 bases). Germline CDR1 and CDR2: SGHTA and FQGTGA. V lost 1 base, J lost 2 bases, and 14 bases lay in between. This CDR3 spans 17 amino acids. CDR3 in amino acids: CASSLMFGDYNTGELFF. The DNA of the CDR3 is TGTGCCAGCAGCTTAATGTTCGGAGACTACAACACCGGGGAGCTGTTTTTT.

In regard to this clone: A junction end diverges from the germline sequence, so it may reflect a read error. This chain joins TRBV18 and TRBJ1-2; D ambiguous. Germline V gene sequence: CDR1 KGHSH, CDR2 LQKENI. The CDR3 is 13 residues long. CDR3 protein: CASSPVGSDGYTF. The CDR3 nucleotides are TGTGCCAGTTCACCCGTGGGCAGTGATGGCTACACCTTC.